What follows are 32 T cell receptor beta chains derived from one specimen sequenced in a study of T cell repertoires in cytomegalovirus infection (dated by TCRdb to the late 2010s). The sequencer was an Illumina HiSeq 1500. The public reads were quality trimmed at Q25 with fastp and then assembled into clones with MiXCR by TCRdb, keeping productive beta chains. Rows with one shared CDR3 protein collapse into an entry with the most common genes and DNA. This sample is represented by around 630,000 distinct CDR3 sequences; 24% of them were singletons. Around 7.6% of the sample is held by the ten biggest clonotypes. Sequenced sample: CD8+ T cells from PBMCs. The receptors originated from a human donor in good health (CMV status not recorded). Some clones in this sample may be carry-over from other donors' samples.

On this clonotype: At one end the junction does not follow the germline gene, possibly because of a read error. This chain joins TRBV6-2 or TRBV6-3 and TRBJ1-1; D possibly corresponds to TRBD1 (5 bases). The germline CDR1 and CDR2 sequences are MNHEY and SVGEGT. This CDR3 is built from 13 residues. The CDR3 DNA reads TGTGCCAGCAGCCCCGTTCGGGGGAACACGGTTCTCTTT. Translation: CASSPVRGNTVLF.

A note on this clonotype: A read error may explain this, as a much larger clone is one base away. The chain recombines TRBV11-1 with TRBJ2-3, with D perhaps matching TRBD1 or TRBD2 (5 bases each). The germline V gene has CDR1 SGHAT and CDR2 FQDESV (reference sequence). The length of the CDR3 is 15 residues. The DNA of the CDR3 is TGTGCCAGCAGCCACCAGAGGGGCATTGAAGATATGCAGTATTTT. Translation: CASSHQRGIEDMQYF.

This clonotype has ten or more counts. The chain recombines TRBV11-1 with TRBJ2-1, with TRBD1 matching 7 bases. Germline V gene data show CDR1 as SGHAT and CDR2 as FQDESV (reference sequence). This CDR3 spans 18 amino acids. V shed 4 bases and J 10 bases; nucleotides not matched to a gene: 22. The CDR3 loop is CASSSTGVSAYSMMEQFF. Here the CDR3 DNA reads TGTGCCAGCAGCTCTACAGGGGTCTCAGCGTACTCCATGATGGAGCAGTTCTTC.

The rearrangement joins TRBV20-1 to TRBJ2-3; D call uncertain. This CDR3 region has 11 residues. CDR1 is DFQATT and CDR2 is SNEGSKA in the germline V gene (reference sequence). The V end was cut by 5 bases, the J end by 1 base, with 4 bases between. CDR3 coding DNA: TGCAGTGCTGGGGGCACAGATACGCAGTATTTT. Translated, it gives CSAGGTDTQYF.

The rearrangement joins TRBV7-9 to TRBJ2-5; the D is unclear. The CDR3 runs 14 residues. With 1 base removed from V and 3 bases from J, the gap between germline ends came to 9 bases. Germline values: CDR1 SEHNR, CDR2 FQNEAQ (reference sequence). The CDR3 region has the DNA TGTGCCAGCAGCTTAGAACCAGAAAAAGAGACCCAGTACTTC. Protein product: CASSLEPEKETQYF.

This clonotype was recorded many times. V gene TRBV6-1 combines with J gene TRBJ1-5; a possible D gene is TRBD1 (6 bases). The CDR3 sequence is 13 residues long. Germline loops: CDR1 MNHNS, CDR2 SASEGT. Trimming shortened V by 5 bases and J by 7 bases, and 12 bases separated the two germline ends. CDR3 region: CASSYTGRQPQHF. The CDR3 bases are TGTGCCAGCAGTTACACAGGGAGACAGCCCCAGCATTTT.

In its sample, this clonotype was seen many times. J is TRBJ1-1 and V is TRBV20-1, with D possibly matching TRBD1 (6 bases). V was shortened by 0 bases and J by 1 base, with 12 bases between the two germline ends. The CDR3 is made up of 15 amino acids. The germline CDR1 and CDR2 sequences are DFQATT and SNEGSKA (reference sequence). CDR3 in DNA: TGCAGTGCTAGAGAAAACCAGGGGTCGAACACTGAAGCTTTCTTT. Translation gives CSARENQGSNTEAFF.

This clonotype was picked up a small number of times. The CDR3 is CASSLGMRLAGYQETQYF. CDR3 coding DNA: TGTGCCAGCAGCTTAGGGATGAGACTAGCGGGCTACCAAGAGACCCAGTACTTC. The chain has TRBV7-9 and TRBJ2-5; 10 bases match TRBD2. The CDR3 covers 18 residues. Germline values: CDR1 SEHNR, CDR2 FQNEAQ (reference sequence). V shed 1 base, J shed 0 bases, and the junction held 8 bases outside the gene matches.

This clonotype was counted only a few times. The junction departs from germline at one end; a sequencing error may be responsible. The rearrangement uses TRBV29-1 and TRBJ1-2; 7 nucleotides line up with TRBD1. Germline CDR1 SQVTM, CDR2 ANQGSEA. The CDR3 runs to 17 residues. CDR3 sequence reads: CSVPNPGQRAVFYGYTF. The CDR3 DNA reads TGTAGCGTTCCCAACCCGGGACAGCGGGCCGTTTTTTATGGCTACACCTTC.

In its sample, this clonotype was seen many times. The chain employs TRBV5-1 and TRBJ1-1; TRBD1 might be the D (5 bases). The CDR3 runs 15 residues. The germline gives CDR1 SGHRS, CDR2 YFSETQ. With 4 bases removed from V and 3 bases from J, the gap between germline ends came to 16 bases. CDR3 DNA sequence: TGCGCCAGCAGCCCGGGGGACGGTGGGGACACTGAAGCTTTCTTT. Amino acid sequence: CASSPGDGGDTEAFF.

The V gene is TRBV25-1, the J gene TRBJ1-2, with TRBD1 as a possible D gene (5 bases). V lost 8 bases and J 0 bases, leaving 19 bases between the germline ends. Germline V gene lookup returns CDR1 MGHDK and CDR2 SYGVNS. The CDR3 totals 16 residues. The DNA for the CDR3 is TGTGCCAGCCTGGGGAATAGGGACCAGGCTAACTATGGCTACACCTTC. It specifies CASLGNRDQANYGYTF.

The genes are TRBV29-1 and TRBJ2-5; D is possibly TRBD2 (5 bases). Germline V gives CDR1 SQVTM, CDR2 ANQGSEA. Trimming shortened V by 2 bases and J by 9 bases, and 13 bases separated the two germline ends. This CDR3 spans 12 amino acids. For the CDR3, the DNA is TGCAGCGTTGAACGGGATGGATCTTCCCAGTACTTC. It is translated as CSVERDGSSQYF.

The rearrangement links TRBV29-1 to TRBJ1-1; D gene uncertain. Germline-derived CDR1 and CDR2 are SQVTM and ANQGSEA. This CDR3 contains 12 residues. V dropped 5 bases and J dropped 3 bases, with 10 bases sitting between them. CDR3 DNA sequence: TGCAGCGTTAATGGGATCCACACTGAAGCTTTCTTT. Its translation is CSVNGIHTEAFF. The entire variable domain, with the rest obtained from reference TRBV29-1 and TRBJ1-1, is as follows: SAVISQKPSRDICQRGTSLTIQCQVDSQVTMMFWYRQQPGQSLTLIATANQGSEATYESGFVIDKFPISRPNLTFSTLTVSNMSPEDSSIYLCSVNGIHTEAFFGQGTRLTVV.

This clonotype was found many times. The V gene is TRBV28, the J gene TRBJ2-1; no firm D call. Trimming removed 2 bases from V and 0 bases from J, with 8 bases in between. This CDR3 contains 15 residues. Per germline, CDR1 MDHEN and CDR2 SYDVKM. CDR3 in amino acids: CASSLDAHSYNEQFF. The CDR3 nucleotides are TGTGCCAGCAGTTTAGATGCCCACTCCTACAATGAGCAGTTCTTC.

This clonotype was counted a few times. The chain has TRBV2 and TRBJ2-2; tentative D call: TRBD2 (6 bases). The germline V gene encodes CDR1 SNHLY and CDR2 FYNNEI. The CDR3 has 15 amino acids. The V end lost 8 bases, the J end lost 2 bases, and 15 bases lay between the germline ends. Written as DNA, the CDR3 is TGTGCCAGCGAATTTTGGAGGGTCAACACCGGGGAGCTGTTTTTT. Protein sequence: CASEFWRVNTGELFF.

This chain joins TRBV7-6 and TRBJ2-1; 8 positions match TRBD2. J was trimmed by 6 bases and V by 9 bases; bases with no gene match: 10. CDR3 length equals 14 residues. Germline CDR1 and CDR2: SGHVS and FNYEAQ. The chain's CDR3 is CARSPSGGPNEQFF. CDR3 nucleotide sequence: TGTGCCAGGAGCCCAAGCGGGGGCCCCAATGAGCAGTTCTTC. The full variable domain, completed using reference TRBV7-6 and TRBJ2-1, is GAGVSQSPRYKVTKRGQDVALRCDPISGHVSLYWYRQALGQGPEFLTYFNYEAQQDKSGLPNDRFSAERPEGSISTLTIQRTEQRDSAMYRCARSPSGGPNEQFFGPGTRLTVL.

The chain has TRBV19 and TRBJ1-1; D call uncertain. The CDR3 extends over 13 amino acids. Trimming left V 8 bases short and J 0 bases short, with 10 bases between. Per germline, CDR1 LNHDA and CDR2 SQIVND (reference sequence). CDR3 residues: CASYGEMNTEAFF. CDR3 DNA sequence: TGTGCCAGTTATGGGGAGATGAACACTGAAGCTTTCTTT.

V gene TRBV11-2 combines with J gene TRBJ2-2; the D gene is possibly TRBD1 (5 bases). Germline CDR1 reads SGHAT; CDR2 reads FQNNGV. The CDR3 length is 13 residues. V dropped 1 base and J dropped 11 bases, with 11 bases sitting between them. In DNA, the CDR3 is TGTGCCAGCAGCTTAGTCGACAGAGAAGAGCTGTTTTTT. Its translation is CASSLVDREELFF.

This clonotype was recorded at least ten times. V and J are TRBV6-6 and TRBJ2-7, with TRBD1 matching over 7 bases. The trim removed 7 bases at V and 2 bases at J, leaving 5 bases unmatched. The CDR3 is made up of 13 amino acids. The germline CDR1 and CDR2 sequences are MNHNY and SVGAGI (reference sequence). The CDR3 loop reads CASTRTGPYEQYV. The CDR3 DNA reads TGTGCCAGCACCCGGACAGGCCCCTACGAGCAGTACGTC.

This clonotype has more than one count but fewer than ten. The chain combines TRBV27 with TRBJ2-3; tentatively, D is TRBD2 (6 bases). There are 15 residues in the CDR3. Looked up from germline, CDR1 is MNHEY and CDR2 is SMNVEV (reference sequence). V was trimmed by 4 bases and J by 4 bases, leaving 15 bases between them. The CDR3 DNA is TGTGCCAGCAGTTCAGGACGGGGGTTGGCAGATACGCAGTATTTT. It codes for CASSSGRGLADTQYF.

The chain is built from TRBV25-1 and TRBJ2-1, with 9 bases lining up with TRBD2. V trimming: 0 bases; J trimming: 6 bases; junction bases outside the gene matches: 9. CDR1 is MGHDK and CDR2 is SYGVNS in the germline V gene. CDR3 length: 17 amino acids. In nucleotides, the CDR3 is TGTGCCAGCAGTGAATATTACGCGGGGGGGCCGGGCAATGAGCAGTTCTTC. This gives the protein CASSEYYAGGPGNEQFF.

There are many counts of this clonotype. The genes are TRBV7-2 and TRBJ2-2, with D possibly matching TRBD1 (6 bases). V lost 5 bases and J lost 6, with 19 bases in between. CDR1 is SGHTA, CDR2 FQGNSA, per germline. CDR3 size: 16 residues. As DNA, the CDR3 is TGTGCCAGCAGCACCAGGGTACAGGGTGGGGCCGGGGAGCTGTTTTTT. It yields the protein CASSTRVQGGAGELFF.

The CDR3 protein is CATSRDRGLEQYF. The CDR3 coding sequence is TGTGCCACCAGCAGAGATCGAGGGCTCGAGCAGTACTTC. The chain links TRBV15 to TRBJ2-7; D might be TRBD2 (5 bases). The V gene's germline CDR1 is LNHNV and CDR2 YYDKDF (reference sequence). V shed 0 bases and J shed 6 bases, with 9 bases lying between them. This CDR3 region has 13 residues.

The rearrangement links TRBV6-6 to TRBJ1-2; tentatively, D is TRBD1 (6 bases). The CDR3 consists of 12 residues. CDR1 is MNHNY, CDR2 SVGAGI, per germline (reference sequence). Deletions cut 8 bases from V and 4 bases from J, with 11 bases between. As DNA, the CDR3 is TGTGCCAGCGATGGGGGCGCCTATGGCTACACCTTC. It is translated as CASDGGAYGYTF.

The table lists this clonotype with many counts. The chain combines TRBV4-3 with TRBJ1-2; D not resolved. V dropped 0 bases and J dropped 7 bases, with 12 bases sitting between them. The CDR3 sequence is 14 residues long. Germline V gene data show CDR1 as LGHNA and CDR2 as YSLEER. The CDR3 spells CASSQDYAMAGYTF. CDR3 in DNA: TGCGCCAGCAGCCAAGATTACGCCATGGCTGGCTACACCTTC.

The chain joins TRBV5-4 to TRBJ2-3; 12 bases are a match to TRBD2. The V and J ends lost 4 bases and 5 bases, in that order; junction bases with no gene match: 11. The length of the CDR3 is 17 residues. The V gene's germline CDR1 is SGHNT and CDR2 YYREEE (reference sequence). The CDR3 region is CASSPQTSGGTGDTQYF. The CDR3 DNA follows: TGTGCCAGCAGCCCCCAGACTAGCGGGGGAACAGGAGATACGCAGTATTTT.

This clonotype was picked up a small number of times. The genes are TRBV4-3 and TRBJ2-5, with TRBD1 as a possible D gene (6 bases). The CDR3 extends over 13 amino acids. V gave up 2 bases and J gave up 5 bases, with 9 bases separating them. Germline CDR1 is LGHNA and CDR2 is YSLEER. The CDR3 DNA reads as TGCGCCAGCAGCCAATATCAGGGGGAGACCCAGTACTTC. Its translation is CASSQYQGETQYF.

This clonotype has more than one count but fewer than ten. The J gene is TRBJ2-5, the V gene TRBV20-1; D gene unclear. V was cut by 3 bases and J by 1 base, with 6 bases left in between. The CDR3 covers 12 residues. Looked up from germline, CDR1 is DFQATT and CDR2 is SNEGSKA (reference sequence). CDR3 bases: TGCAGTGCTAGTACACCCCAAGAGACCCAGTACTTC. It codes for CSASTPQETQYF.

Written as DNA, the CDR3 is TGTGCCAGCAGCTTAACCCCGGACAGCTTAGCCAAAAACATTCAGTACTTC. Residues: CASSLTPDSLAKNIQYF. The chain employs TRBV7-6 and TRBJ2-4; D might be TRBD1 (6 bases). Trimming took off 2 bases at V and 0 bases at J, with 14 bases between the two ends. The CDR3 extends over 17 amino acids. In germline, CDR1 is SGHVS, CDR2 FNYEAQ.

V is TRBV19 and J is TRBJ2-3, with 9 bases lining up with TRBD2. From germline, CDR1 is LNHDA and CDR2 SQIVND (reference sequence). The CDR3 runs 16 residues. Trimming removed 3 bases from V and 4 bases from J; junction bases left unmatched: 8. The CDR3 reads CASSMDAGGLADTQYF. For the CDR3, the DNA is TGTGCCAGTAGTATGGACGCGGGGGGGCTCGCAGATACGCAGTATTTT. Full variable domain (rest looked up from reference TRBV19 and TRBJ2-3): DGGITQSPKYLFRKEGQNVTLSCEQNLNHDAMYWYRQDPGQGLRLIYYSQIVNDFQKGDIAEGYSVSREKKESFPLTVTSAQKNPTAFYLCASSMDAGGLADTQYFGPGTRLTVL.

This clonotype was detected a few times. The rearrangement joins TRBV5-5 to TRBJ2-5; D not certain. Germline CDR1 SGHKS, CDR2 YYEKEE (reference sequence). The CDR3 extends over 14 amino acids. Deletions cut 4 bases from V and 0 bases from J, with 10 bases between. The CDR3 sequence is CASSLELNQETQYF. Written as DNA, the CDR3 is TGTGCCAGCAGCCTCGAGCTCAACCAAGAGACCCAGTACTTC.

Ten or more counts support this clonotype. The CDR3 loop is CASYGGQGPSGANVLTF. CDR3 bases: TGTGCCAGCTACGGGGGACAGGGGCCCTCTGGGGCCAACGTCCTGACTTTC. The chain joins TRBV12-3 or TRBV12-4 to TRBJ2-6, with TRBD1 matching 10 bases. This CDR3 is 17 amino acids long. Trimming at V came to 8 bases and at J to 0 bases, leaving 7 bases not matched to a gene.